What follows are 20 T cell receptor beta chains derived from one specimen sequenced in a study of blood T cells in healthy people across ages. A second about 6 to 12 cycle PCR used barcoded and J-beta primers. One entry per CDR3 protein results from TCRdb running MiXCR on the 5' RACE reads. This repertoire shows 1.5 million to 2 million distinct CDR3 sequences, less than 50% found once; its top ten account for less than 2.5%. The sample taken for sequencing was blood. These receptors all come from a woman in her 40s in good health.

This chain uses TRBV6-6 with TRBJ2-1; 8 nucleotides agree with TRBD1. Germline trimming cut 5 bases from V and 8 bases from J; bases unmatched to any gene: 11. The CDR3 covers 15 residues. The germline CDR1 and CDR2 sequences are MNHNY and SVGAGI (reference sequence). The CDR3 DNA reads TGTGCCAGCAGTAGAGACCGGGACAGGACCTATGAGCAGTTCTTC. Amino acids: CASSRDRDRTYEQFF.

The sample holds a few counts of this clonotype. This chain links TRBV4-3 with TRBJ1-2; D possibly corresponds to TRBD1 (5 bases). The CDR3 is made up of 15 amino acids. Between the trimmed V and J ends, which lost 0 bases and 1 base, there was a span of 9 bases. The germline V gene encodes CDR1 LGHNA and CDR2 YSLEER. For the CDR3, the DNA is TGCGCCAGCAGCCAAGACACGGGGCATAACTATGGCTACACCTTC. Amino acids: CASSQDTGHNYGYTF.

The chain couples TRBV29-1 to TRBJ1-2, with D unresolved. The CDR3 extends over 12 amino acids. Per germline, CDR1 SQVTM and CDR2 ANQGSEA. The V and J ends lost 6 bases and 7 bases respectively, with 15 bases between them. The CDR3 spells CSVHPENRGYTF. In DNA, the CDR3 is TGCAGCGTACACCCAGAGAATCGTGGCTACACCTTC.

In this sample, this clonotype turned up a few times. This CDR3 is CSAPRTGNEQYF. CDR3 bases: TGCAGTGCTCCGCGGACAGGGAACGAGCAGTACTTC. This rearrangement joins TRBV20-1 to TRBJ2-5; TRBD1 matches 8 bases. The J call is doubtful: the DNA matches TRBJ2-7 better. This CDR3 is 12 amino acids long. Germline V gene data show CDR1 as DFQATT and CDR2 as SNEGSKA (reference sequence).

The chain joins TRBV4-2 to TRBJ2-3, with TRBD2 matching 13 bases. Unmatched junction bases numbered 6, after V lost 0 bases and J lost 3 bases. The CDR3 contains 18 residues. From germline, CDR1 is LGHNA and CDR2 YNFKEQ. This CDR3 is CASSQDERGLAGTDTQYF. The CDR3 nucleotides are TGTGCCAGCAGCCAAGATGAACGGGGACTAGCGGGGACAGATACGCAGTATTTT.

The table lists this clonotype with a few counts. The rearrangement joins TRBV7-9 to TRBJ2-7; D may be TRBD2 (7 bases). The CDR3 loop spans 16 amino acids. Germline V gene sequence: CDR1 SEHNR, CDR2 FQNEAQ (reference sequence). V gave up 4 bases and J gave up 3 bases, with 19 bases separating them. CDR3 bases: TGTGCCAGCAGCTCACCGGGGGGACAAAGGCTCTACGAGCAGTACTTC. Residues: CASSSPGGQRLYEQYF.

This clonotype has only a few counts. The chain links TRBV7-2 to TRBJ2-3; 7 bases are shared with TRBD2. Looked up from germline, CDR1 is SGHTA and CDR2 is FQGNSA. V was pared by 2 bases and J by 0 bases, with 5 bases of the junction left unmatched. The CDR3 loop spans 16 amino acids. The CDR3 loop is CASSLSQLASTDTQYF. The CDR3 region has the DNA TGTGCCAGCAGCTTAAGTCAACTAGCGAGCACAGATACGCAGTATTTT.

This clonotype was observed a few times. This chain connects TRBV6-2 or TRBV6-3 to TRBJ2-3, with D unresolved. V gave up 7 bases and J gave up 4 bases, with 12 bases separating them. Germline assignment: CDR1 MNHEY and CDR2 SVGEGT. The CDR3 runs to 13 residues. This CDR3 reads CASTIRWADTQYF. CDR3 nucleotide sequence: TGTGCCAGCACCATACGGTGGGCAGATACGCAGTATTTT.

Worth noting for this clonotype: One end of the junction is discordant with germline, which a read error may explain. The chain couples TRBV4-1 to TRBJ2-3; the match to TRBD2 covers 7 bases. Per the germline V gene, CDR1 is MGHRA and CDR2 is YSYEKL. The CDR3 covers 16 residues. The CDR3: CASNQEGEGLKDTQYF. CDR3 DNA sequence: TGCGCCAGCAACCAAGAAGGGGAGGGGTTAAAAGATACGCAGTATTTT.

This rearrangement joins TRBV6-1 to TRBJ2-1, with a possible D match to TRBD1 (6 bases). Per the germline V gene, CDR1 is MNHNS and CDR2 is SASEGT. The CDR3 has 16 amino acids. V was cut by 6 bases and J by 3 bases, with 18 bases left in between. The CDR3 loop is CASSVKDGRGYNEQFF. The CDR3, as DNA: TGTGCCAGCAGCGTAAAGGACGGCAGGGGCTACAATGAGCAGTTCTTC.

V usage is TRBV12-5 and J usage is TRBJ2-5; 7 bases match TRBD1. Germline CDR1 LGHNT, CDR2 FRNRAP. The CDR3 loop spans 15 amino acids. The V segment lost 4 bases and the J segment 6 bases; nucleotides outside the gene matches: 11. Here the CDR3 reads CASGSAVGGLQTQYF. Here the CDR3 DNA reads TGTGCTAGTGGTTCCGCGGTAGGGGGCCTCCAGACCCAGTACTTC.

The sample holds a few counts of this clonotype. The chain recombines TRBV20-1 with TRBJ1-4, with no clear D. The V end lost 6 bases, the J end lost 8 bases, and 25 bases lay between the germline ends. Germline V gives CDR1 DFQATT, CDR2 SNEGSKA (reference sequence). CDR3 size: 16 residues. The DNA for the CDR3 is TGCAGTGCCCCTCCAGGACGGGCCGGAATGCGGGAAAAACTGTTTTTT. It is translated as CSAPPGRAGMREKLFF.

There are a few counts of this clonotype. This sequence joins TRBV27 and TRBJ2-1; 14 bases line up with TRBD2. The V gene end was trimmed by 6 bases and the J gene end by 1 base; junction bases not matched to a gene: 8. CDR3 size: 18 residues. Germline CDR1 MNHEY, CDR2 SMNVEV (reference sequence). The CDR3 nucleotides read TGTGCCAGCAGCCTTAGGGGACTAGCGGGGGCGTCCTACAATGAGCAGTTCTTC. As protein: CASSLRGLAGASYNEQFF.

DNA for the CDR3: TGTGCCACCCACCCAGGTGGAGACATTGAAGCTTTCTTT. Translating it yields CATHPGGDIEAFF. This chain joins TRBV3-1 and TRBJ1-1; no firm D call. The V gene lost 10 bases and the J gene lost 7 bases, with 19 bases spanning the gap. Germline V gene lookup returns CDR1 LGHDT and CDR2 YNNKEL (reference sequence). The CDR3 has 13 residues.

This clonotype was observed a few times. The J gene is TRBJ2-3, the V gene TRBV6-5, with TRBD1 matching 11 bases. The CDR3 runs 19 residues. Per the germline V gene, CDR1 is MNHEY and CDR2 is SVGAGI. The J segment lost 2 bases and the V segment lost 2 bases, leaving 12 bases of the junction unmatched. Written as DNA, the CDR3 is TGTGCCAGCAGTTACCGGACAGGGGGCTGGGTGGGAAACACAGATACGCAGTATTTT. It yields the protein CASSYRTGGWVGNTDTQYF.

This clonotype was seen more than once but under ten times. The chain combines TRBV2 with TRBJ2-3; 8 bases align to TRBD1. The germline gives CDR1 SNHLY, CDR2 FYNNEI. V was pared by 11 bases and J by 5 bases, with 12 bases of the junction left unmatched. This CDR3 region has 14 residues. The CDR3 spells CACSGQGYGDTQYF. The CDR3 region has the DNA TGTGCCTGCTCCGGACAGGGCTACGGAGATACGCAGTATTTT. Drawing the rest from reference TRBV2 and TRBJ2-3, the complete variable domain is EPEVTQTPSHQVTQMGQEVILRCVPISNHLYFYWYRQILGQKVEFLVSFYNNEISEKSEIFDDQFSVERPDGSNFTLKIRSTKLEDSAMYFCACSGQGYGDTQYFGPGTRLTVL.

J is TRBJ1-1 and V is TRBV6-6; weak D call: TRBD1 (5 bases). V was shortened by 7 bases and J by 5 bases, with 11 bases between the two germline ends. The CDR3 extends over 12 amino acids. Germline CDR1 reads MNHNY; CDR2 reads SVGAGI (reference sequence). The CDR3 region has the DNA TGTGCCAGCACCCTGGAGGGGACTGAAGCTTTCTTT. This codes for CASTLEGTEAFF.

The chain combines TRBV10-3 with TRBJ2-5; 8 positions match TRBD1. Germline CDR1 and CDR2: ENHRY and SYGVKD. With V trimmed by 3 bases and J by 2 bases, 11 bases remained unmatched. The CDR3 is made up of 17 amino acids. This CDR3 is CAISDSPGQDLQETQYF. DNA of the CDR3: TGTGCCATCAGTGATTCTCCGGGACAGGACTTGCAAGAGACCCAGTACTTC.

In DNA form, the CDR3 reads TGTGCCAGCAGCTCCAGCAGAAGTCTGGGACAGCACTACGAGCAGTACTTC. Translated, it gives CASSSSRSLGQHYEQYF. The rearrangement links TRBV6-1 to TRBJ2-7; 7 nucleotides agree with TRBD1. This CDR3 has 17 residues. Trimming removed 6 bases from V and 3 bases from J; junction bases left unmatched: 17. CDR1 is MNHNS, CDR2 SASEGT, per germline.

CDR3 in DNA: TGTGCCAGCAGCCAAGATTCGAGATTTCTGGGCGGGGGCCACCAAGAGACCCAGTTCTTC. Residues: CASSQDSRFLGGGHQETQFF. The J gene is TRBJ2-5, the V gene TRBV3-1, with D tentatively TRBD2 (7 bases). TRBJ2-1 matches the DNA end more closely, so the J call is doubtful. This CDR3 region has 20 residues. The V gene's germline CDR1 is LGHDT and CDR2 YNNKEL (reference sequence).